A single sample gave rise to the 20 T cell receptor beta chains below, sequenced in a study of blood T cell repertoires in COVID-19. Assay: immunoSEQ multiplex PCR; the TCRdb copy retains only in-frame clones and omits some. The profile shows tens of thousands of clones, approximately 86% of them singletons. Sequencing was carried out using peripheral blood. These TCRs come from a human donor in a cohort sampled during active COVID-19.

With regard to this clone: A junction end diverges from the germline sequence, so it may reflect a read error. The chain links TRBV12-3 or TRBV12-4 to TRBJ2-3; D unresolved. CDR3 length: 12 amino acids. The DNA for the CDR3 is TGTGCCAGCAGCTTAGTAACAGATACGCAGTATTTT. Translating gives CASSLVTDTQYF.

The chain uses TRBV6-5 and TRBJ1-2; perhaps TRBD1 as D (6 bases). The V gene's germline CDR1 is MNHEY and CDR2 SVGAGI. The CDR3 contains 13 residues. Trimming left V 9 bases short and J 2 bases short, with 13 bases between. CDR3 DNA: TGTGCCAGTCAAAGCAGGGGAAACTATGGCTACACCTTC. Translated, it gives CASQSRGNYGYTF.

The chain couples TRBV4-3 to TRBJ2-3; 8 nucleotides line up with TRBD2. Germline loops: CDR1 LGHNA, CDR2 YSLEER. The J segment lost 5 bases and the V segment lost 1 base, leaving 5 bases of the junction unmatched. CDR3 length equals 15 residues. In nucleotides, the CDR3 is TGCGCCAGCAGCCAAGGCGCGGGAGGAAGAGATACGCAGTATTTT. This encodes CASSQGAGGRDTQYF.

In this sample, this clone turned up once. The chain couples TRBV13 to TRBJ1-3, with a weak D call TRBD1 (6 bases). The CDR3 spans 15 residues. V was trimmed by 5 bases and J by 0 bases, leaving 11 bases between them. Germline values: CDR1 PRHDT, CDR2 FYEKMQ (reference sequence). This chain's CDR3 is CASSVDRYSGNTIYF. CDR3 coding DNA: TGTGCCAGCAGCGTGGACAGATACTCTGGAAACACCATATATTTT.

The V gene is TRBV10-3, the J gene TRBJ2-3; TRBD1 matches 7 bases. V was pared by 7 bases and J by 3 bases, with 7 bases of the junction left unmatched. CDR1 is ENHRY, CDR2 SYGVKD, per germline. The CDR3 consists of 14 residues. The CDR3 sequence: CAITPGTETDTQYF. DNA of the CDR3: TGTGCCATCACACCCGGGACAGAAACAGATACGCAGTATTTT.

A single count supports this clone. CDR3 nucleotides: TGTGCCAGCAGTTTTGTTGCGGGAGGCCCCTACAATGAGCAGTTCTTC. As protein: CASSFVAGGPYNEQFF. This chain connects TRBV27 to TRBJ2-1; 8 positions match TRBD2. The ends lost 3 bases at V and 2 bases at J; junction bases unmatched: 6. Germline CDR1 reads MNHEY; CDR2 reads SMNVEV (reference sequence). CDR3 length: 16 amino acids.

The chain couples TRBV2 to TRBJ2-5, with 8 bases that match TRBD1. Germline V gene sequence: CDR1 SNHLY, CDR2 FYNNEI. CDR3 length equals 12 residues. Trimming removed 10 bases from V and 14 bases from J; junction bases left unmatched: 15. In DNA form, the CDR3 reads TGTGCCAAGGGACAGGAGACTTCCCTCGTCTACTTC. It codes for CAKGQETSLVYF. Supplemented by reference TRBV2 and TRBJ2-5, the full variable domain reads EPEVTQTPSHQVTQMGQEVILRCVPISNHLYFYWYRQILGQKVEFLVSFYNNEISEKSEIFDDQFSVERPDGSNFTLKIRSTKLEDSAMYFCAKGQETSLVYFGPGTRLLVL.

The chain recombines TRBV5-5 with TRBJ2-1; 13 bases line up with TRBD2. The CDR3 covers 20 residues. V lost 4 bases to trimming and J lost 0 bases; unmatched junction nucleotides: 13. Germline lookup yields CDR1 SGHKS and CDR2 YYEKEE (reference sequence). The CDR3 DNA reads TGTGCCAGCAGCCGCCTCGGGACTAGCGGGGTCTTTAGCTCCTACAATGAGCAGTTCTTC. Translation gives CASSRLGTSGVFSSYNEQFF.

The chain employs TRBV28 and TRBJ2-1; 7 bases are a match to TRBD1. The V gene end was trimmed by 2 bases and the J gene end by 0 bases; junction bases not matched to a gene: 7. The CDR3 contains 17 residues. Germline CDR1 and CDR2: MDHEN and SYDVKM. The CDR3 DNA sequence: TGTGCCAGCAGTTTAGGTAGGGGGCCCCGCTCCTACAATGAGCAGTTCTTC. Translation: CASSLGRGPRSYNEQFF.

V usage is TRBV21-1 and J usage is TRBJ2-3; the D call in the table, TRBD1, was not verified against the DNA. TRBV21-1 is a pseudogene locus. The CDR3 is 15 residues long. The CDR3 loop reads CASSKGNRGTDTQYF. CDR3 bases: TGTGCCAGCAGCAAAGGGAACAGGGGGACAGATACGCAGTATTTT.

V and J are TRBV7-2 and TRBJ2-7, with 9 bases fitting TRBD1. The germline CDR1 and CDR2 sequences are SGHTA and FQGNSA. Trimming removed 9 bases from V and 0 bases from J; junction bases left unmatched: 3. The CDR3 runs 13 residues. CDR3 residues: CASGQGSSYEQYF. The CDR3 coding sequence is TGTGCCAGTGGACAGGGGAGCTCCTACGAGCAGTACTTC.

The chain carries TRBV7-2 and TRBJ2-1; D might be TRBD2 (6 bases). Germline V lookup: CDR1 SGHTA, CDR2 FQGNSA. Deletions cut 2 bases from V and 7 bases from J, with 15 bases between. The CDR3 covers 15 residues. The CDR3 sequence is CASSLPGGKRNEQFF. DNA of the CDR3: TGTGCCAGCAGCTTACCCGGCGGGAAACGTAATGAGCAGTTCTTC.

The chain carries TRBV5-1 and TRBJ2-2, with 9 bases lining up with TRBD1. CDR3 length: 15 amino acids. Germline CDR1 reads SGHRS; CDR2 reads YFSETQ. V lost 2 bases, J lost 7 bases, and 6 bases stayed unmatched. The CDR3, as DNA: TGCGCCAGCAGCTTCGGGACAGGGATTCTCGGGGAGCTGTTTTTT. Amino acid sequence: CASSFGTGILGELFF.

The genes are TRBV23-1 and TRBJ1-4; D unclear. TRBV23-1 is treated as an ORF (open reading frame) with a function not yet certain. CDR3 length: 16 residues. Trimming pared 3 bases from V and 1 base from J, leaving 12 bases between. CDR3 amino acids: CASSHFYQETNEKLFF. CDR3 nucleotides: TGCGCCAGCAGTCATTTCTACCAGGAAACTAATGAAAAACTGTTTTTT.

The J gene is TRBJ2-1, the V gene TRBV19, with 8 bases fitting TRBD1. The J segment lost 3 bases and the V segment lost 4 bases, leaving 5 bases of the junction unmatched. CDR3 length equals 15 residues. Germline CDR1 LNHDA, CDR2 SQIVND (reference sequence). CDR3 DNA: TGTGCCAGTAGTACCGGACAGGGTTTCTACAATGAGCAGTTCTTC. Amino acid sequence: CASSTGQGFYNEQFF.

This chain joins TRBV7-9 and TRBJ1-1; D is unclear. The CDR3 has 12 amino acids. The V gene's germline CDR1 is SEHNR and CDR2 FQNEAQ (reference sequence). The germline V and J ends were trimmed by 1 base and 4 bases, with 4 bases remaining between them. The CDR3 nucleotides are TGTGCCAGCAGCTTAGGCGCCACTGAAGCTTTCTTT. This gives the protein CASSLGATEAFF.

V and J are TRBV7-9 and TRBJ2-2, with TRBD2 matching over 7 bases. This CDR3 has 14 amino acids. Germline CDR1 and CDR2: SEHNR and FQNEAQ (reference sequence). Germline trimming cut 11 bases from V and 1 base from J; bases unmatched to any gene: 7. CDR3 loop: CAWGGRLNTGELFF. In DNA, the CDR3 is TGTGCCTGGGGGGGACGGTTGAACACCGGGGAGCTGTTTTTT.

V usage is TRBV24-1 and J usage is TRBJ2-1; weak D call: TRBD2 (5 bases). Trimming took off 2 bases at V and 4 bases at J, with 14 bases between the two ends. The CDR3 extends over 16 amino acids. Germline V gene data show CDR1 as KGHDR and CDR2 as SFDVKD. CDR3 loop: CATSDSGGQNYNEQFF. The CDR3 DNA reads as TGTGCCACCAGTGATTCCGGCGGGCAAAATTACAATGAGCAGTTCTTC.

V usage is TRBV28 and J usage is TRBJ1-1; the D gene is possibly TRBD1 (5 bases). Germline assignment: CDR1 MDHEN and CDR2 SYDVKM. This CDR3 is built from 12 residues. The V end was cut by 5 bases, the J end by 4 bases, with 8 bases between. Here the CDR3 reads CASSPGGTEAFF. Here the CDR3 DNA reads TGTGCCAGCAGTCCGGGGGGCACTGAAGCTTTCTTT.

V and J are TRBV7-9 and TRBJ2-1; 8 bases fit TRBD2. This CDR3 contains 15 residues. Trimming at V came to 8 bases and at J to 5 bases, leaving 11 bases not matched to a gene. Germline CDR1 reads SEHNR; CDR2 reads FQNEAQ (reference sequence). CDR3 in DNA: TGTGCCAGCGCCCCAGGGCTAGCGGGTCACAATGAGCAGTTCTTC. The encoded protein is CASAPGLAGHNEQFF. The entire variable domain, with the rest obtained from reference TRBV7-9 and TRBJ2-1, is as follows: DTGVSQNPRHKITKRGQNVTFRCDPISEHNRLYWYRQTLGQGPEFLTYFQNEAQLEKSRLLSDRFSAERPKGSFSTLEIQRTEQGDSAMYLCASAPGLAGHNEQFFGPGTRLTVL.